Each of the 29 T cell receptor delta chains below was sequenced from the same sample in a study of gamma-delta chains in newborns, infants, children. TCRdb called clones anew from the reads with CATT. The top ten hold 5.2% of the sample, which has fewer than 6,000 delta-chain clones, 18% seen once. Sequenced material: blood. The receptor set was obtained from a child who was a newborn, infant or young child, either healthy, febrile or measles-vaccinated (not recorded which).

By sample share, this clone is medium-sized. The CDR3 is CACDSGWGTDLISSWDTRQMFF. CDR3 bases: TGTGCCTGTGATTCCGGCTGGGGGACAGATTTGATTAGCTCCTGGGACACCCGACAGATGTTTTTC. This chain uses TRDV2 with TRDJ3, with TRDD3 matching 8 bases. The CDR3 covers 22 residues. V lost 4 bases, J lost 0 bases, and 19 bases stayed unmatched. Germline values: CDR1 GEAIGNYY, CDR2 EKD.

Notes on this clone: Mismatch with germline at one junction end may stem from a read error. The sample contains more than one DNA sequence encoding this CDR3. V is TRDV2 and J is TRDJ1; 7 nucleotides agree with TRDD3. Germline loops: CDR1 GEAIGNYY, CDR2 EKD. The CDR3 has 16 residues. The CDR3 DNA reads as TGCGCCTGTGACACCGTGGGGGACCGATACACCGATAAACTCATCTTT. This codes for CACDTVGDRYTDKLIF.

Regarding this clone: Because the CDR3's place on the DNA is in doubt, the DNA is left out and the CDR3 is given as listed by TCRdb. The V gene lacks a call, and TRDJ3 is the J gene; TRDD3, the table's D call, lacks a check against the DNA. The CDR3 is 21 residues long, counting both termini. CDR3 amino acids: CACDPIAYWGHGSLYTRQMFF.

The sample holds one count of this clone. The J gene is TRDJ1, while no V gene call was made; TRDD2 is taken as the D call from the table, unchecked against the DNA. The CDR3 is 20 residues long. CDR3 in amino acids: CALWEPRCLPTSKALGKLIF. CDR3 bases: TGTGCTCTTTGGGAACCTAGATGCCTTCCTACGTCTAAAGCGCTGGGTAAACTTATCTTT.

This clone was observed a handful of times. The same CDR3 arises from other DNA sequences in this sample as well. V is TRDV2 and J is TRDJ3; 13 bases line up with TRDD3. The germline CDR1 and CDR2 sequences are GEAIGNYY and EKD. The CDR3 totals 22 residues. Trimming took 1 base from V and 0 from J; bases not matched to a gene: 11. The CDR3 region is CACDTVLGDTSEASWDTRQMFF. The CDR3, as DNA: TGTGCCTGTGACACTGTACTGGGGGATACGAGTGAAGCCTCCTGGGACACCCGACAGATGTTTTTC.

This clone occurred a few times. This chain links TRDV2 with TRDJ3; 13 bases agree with TRDD3. The germline gives CDR1 GEAIGNYY, CDR2 EKD. CDR3 size: 19 residues. The V segment lost 3 bases and the J segment 2 bases; nucleotides outside the gene matches: 6. This CDR3 reads CACDPTGGYAAWDTRQMFF. In DNA form, the CDR3 reads TGTGCCTGTGACCCCACTGGGGGATACGCCGCCTGGGACACCCGACAGATGTTTTTC.

On this clone: A much larger clone lies a single base off, so this may be a read error. The sample contains more than one DNA sequence encoding this CDR3. This chain connects TRDV2 to TRDJ3, with a weak D call TRDD3 (5 bases). CDR1 is GEAIGNYY, CDR2 EKD, per germline. V lost 2 bases to trimming and J lost 1 base, with 11 bases between them. There are 17 residues in the CDR3. CDR3 in amino acids: CACDSTGGSWDTRQMFF. Written as DNA, the CDR3 is TGTGCCTGTGACAGTACTGGTGGATCCTGGGACACCCGACAGATGTTTTTC.

The chain uses TRDV2 and TRDJ3; 9 bases align to TRDD3. V lost 0 bases to trimming and J lost 0 bases; unmatched junction nucleotides: 2. Germline V gene sequence: CDR1 GEAIGNYY, CDR2 EKD. The CDR3 loop spans 18 amino acids. CDR3 loop: CACDTAGIRSWDTRQMFF. The DNA of the CDR3 is TGTGCCTGTGACACCGCGGGGATACGCTCCTGGGACACCCGACAGATGTTTTTC.

This clone occurred a few times. The J gene is TRDJ1, the V gene TRDV1; D is possibly TRDD1 or TRDD3 (5 bases each). In germline, CDR1 is TSWWSYY, CDR2 QGS. Trimming took 1 base from V and 3 from J, leaving 42 bases between them. The CDR3 is made up of 25 amino acids. The CDR3 DNA reads as TGTGCTCTTGGGGAACCTTCGGCCCCACCTATAGTATACGCGCGTATATTCTTCGATCCCGATAAACTCATCTTT. Amino acids: CALGEPSAPPIVYARIFFDPDKLIF.

Only a few counts were recorded for this clone. The identical CDR3 is also encoded by other nucleotide sequences in the sample. The rearrangement links TRDV2 to TRDJ1; 8 bases are shared with TRDD3. J gave up 2 bases and V 0 bases, and 19 bases lay outside the gene matches. In germline, CDR1 is GEAIGNYY, CDR2 EKD. The CDR3 spans 20 residues. The CDR3 protein is CACDTVKGVGDPNSTDKLIF. Here the CDR3 DNA reads TGTGCCTGTGACACCGTGAAAGGGGTGGGGGATCCAAATTCAACCGATAAACTCATCTTT.

This chain connects TRDV1 to TRDJ1, with 10 bases aligning to TRDD3. This CDR3 region has 24 residues. V was pared by 0 bases and J by 0 bases, with 25 bases of the junction left unmatched. CDR1 TSWWSYY and CDR2 QGS come from the germline V gene. This chain's CDR3 is CALGELRASYDIYWGIPYTDKLIF. Here the CDR3 DNA reads TGTGCTCTTGGGGAACTTCGAGCTTCCTATGACATATACTGGGGGATCCCATACACCGATAAACTCATCTTT.

By sample share, this clone is medium-sized. CDR3 in DNA: TGTGCCTTTAGGGGAGGCCGGTCAATAACGAGTCGCTACGCCGATAAACTCATCTTT. Protein product: CAFRGGRSITSRYADKLIF. The gene calls are TRDV3 and TRDJ1; unclear D gene. The CDR3 totals 19 residues. Germline V gene data show CDR1 as TVYSNPD and CDR2 as GDNSRS (reference sequence). With 0 bases removed from V and 3 bases from J, the gap between germline ends came to 29 bases. Full variable domain (remainder filled in from reference TRDV3 and TRDJ1): CDKVTQSSPDQTVASGSEVVLLCTYDTVYSNPDLFWYRIRPDYSFQFVFYGDNSRSEGADFTQGRFSVKHILTQKAFHLVISPVRTEDSATYYCAFRGGRSITSRYADKLIFGKGTRVTVEP.

This clone came up a few times. A much larger clone lies a single base off, so this may be a read error. This sample also contains other DNA sequences that code for the same CDR3. The V and J genes are TRDV2 and TRDJ1, with D uncertain. The CDR3 consists of 15 residues. Germline CDR1 and CDR2: GEAIGNYY and EKD. This CDR3 reads CACDPLTLYTDKLIF. As DNA, the CDR3 is TGTGCCTGTGACCCCTTAACCCTGTACACCGATAAACTCATCTTC.

Relative to its sample, this clone is medium-sized. Additional DNA sequences in this sample encode the identical CDR3. The chain couples TRDV2 to TRDJ3; D remains unclear. Looked up from germline, CDR1 is GEAIGNYY and CDR2 is EKD. Trimming took off 0 bases at V and 0 bases at J, with 11 bases between the two ends. The CDR3 has 18 amino acids. The CDR3 DNA reads TGTGCCTGTGACACCGCGGGGTCTAGCTCCTGGGACACCCGACAGATGTTTTTC. It is translated as CACDTAGSSSWDTRQMFF.

This clone is categorized as medium-sized. This specimen includes other DNA sequences encoding the same CDR3. This chain joins TRDV2 and TRDJ3; possible D gene TRDD3, 5 bases. V dropped 0 bases and J dropped 0 bases, with 11 bases sitting between them. Germline V gene sequence: CDR1 GEAIGNYY, CDR2 EKD. The CDR3 loop spans 18 amino acids. CDR3 nucleotides: TGTGCCTGTGACACCGCCGGGGGTAGCTCCTGGGACACCCGACAGATGTTTTTC. Translating gives CACDTAGGSSWDTRQMFF.

The J gene has no call, while the V gene is TRDV2; TRDD3, as called in the table, went unchecked against the DNA. CDR1 is GEAIGNYY, CDR2 EKD, per germline. CDR3 size: 17 residues. The CDR3 region is CACDTMGNTAGTDKIIF. The CDR3 nucleotides are TGTGCCTGTGACACCATGGGGAACACGGCGGGGACCGATAAAATCATCTTT.

This clone was counted between two and nine times. A much larger clonotype is one base distant, so this may be a read error. This chain connects TRDV2 to TRDJ1; 7 bases align to TRDD3. This CDR3 has 14 residues. V was pared by 3 bases and J by 3 bases, with 6 bases of the junction left unmatched. Germline V gene data show CDR1 as GEAIGNYY and CDR2 as EKD. Here the CDR3 reads CACDVAGDSDKLIF. The CDR3 region has the DNA TGTGCCTGTGACGTCGCGGGGGATTCCGATAAACTCATCTTT.

This clone is judged medium-sized. The rearrangement joins TRDV2 to TRDJ1; D is undetermined. The germline CDR1 and CDR2 sequences are GEAIGNYY and EKD. The CDR3 has 14 amino acids. Trimming removed 0 bases at V and 4 bases at J, with 11 bases between. The CDR3 sequence is CACDTVQGRDKLIF. The CDR3 DNA sequence: TGTGCCTGTGACACCGTTCAGGGCCGCGATAAACTCATCTTT.

The rearrangement uses TRDV1 and TRDJ1; 9 nucleotides match TRDD2. Germline V CDR1 and CDR2: TSWWSYY, QGS. The ends lost 1 base at V and 8 bases at J; junction bases unmatched: 20. The CDR3 sequence is 19 residues long. The CDR3 sequence is CALGEPPLPTRVWFLKLIF. The CDR3 DNA is TGTGCTCTTGGGGAACCCCCCCTTCCTACGCGGGTCTGGTTCCTGAAACTCATCTTT.

By share of the sample, this clone is medium-sized (0.01 to 0.1%). At the DNA level, this CDR3 is encoded by other sequences in the same sample as well. J is TRDJ1 and V is TRDV2, with 12 bases lining up with TRDD3. Germline values: CDR1 GEAIGNYY, CDR2 EKD. The V and J ends lost 3 bases and 3 bases, in that order; junction bases with no gene match: 22. CDR3 length: 21 residues. The DNA for the CDR3 is TGTGCCTGTGACGCCTTATCGACAGTACTGGGGGATACTGGGGGCCCCGATAAACTCATCTTT. This translates into CACDALSTVLGDTGGPDKLIF.

This clone was seen once. Its ends do not fully match the called genes, so a read error is possible. The genes are TRDV2 and TRDJ3; 10 nucleotides align to TRDD3. The J gene is not listed in TCRdb, so it was assigned here from a DNA match to germline. The CDR3 loop spans 20 amino acids. CDR1 is GEAIGNYY, CDR2 EKD, per germline. CDR3: CACDTVGGDTHPWDTRKMFF. The DNA of the CDR3 is TGTGCCTGTGACACGGTAGGGGGGGATACGCATCCCTGGGACACCCGAAAGATGTTTTTC.

No call exists for the J gene, whereas the V gene is TRDV3; the D segment call TRDD3 is taken from the table without a DNA check. CDR1 and CDR2 from the germline V gene are TVYSNPD and GDNSRS (reference sequence). The CDR3 covers 20 residues. In DNA, the CDR3 is TGTGCCGATTATGGGACTGGGGGATACGATGACTCACTTTACACCTATAAAATCATCTTT. Amino acid sequence: CADYGTGGYDDSLYTYKIIF.

V and J are TRDV2 and TRDJ3; 11 bases agree with TRDD3. V shed 1 base and J 0 bases; nucleotides not matched to a gene: 4. Germline V lookup: CDR1 GEAIGNYY, CDR2 EKD. The CDR3 is made up of 19 amino acids. CDR3 DNA: TGTGCCTGTGACACTGGGGGATACGCCGGCTCCTGGGACACCCGACAGATGTTTTTC. This encodes CACDTGGYAGSWDTRQMFF.

This clone appeared a few times. J is TRDJ1 and V is TRDV1, with a weak D call TRDD3 (6 bases). V shed 2 bases and J shed 3 bases, with 25 bases lying between them. The CDR3 loop spans 19 amino acids. In germline, CDR1 is TSWWSYY, CDR2 QGS. CDR3 nucleotide sequence: TGTGCTCTTGGGGAAGGGTTTGGGAGATACGCGGTAGTCGCCGATAAACTCATCTTT. Translated, it gives CALGEGFGRYAVVADKLIF.

The V gene remains uncalled, whereas the J gene is TRDJ1; the table's D call, TRDD3, was not checked against the DNA. This CDR3 is built from 24 residues. This CDR3 reads CALGELVPLPTPWGHNQYTDKLIF. Written as DNA, the CDR3 is TGTGCTCTTGGGGAACTGGTCCCACTTCCTACGCCGTGGGGTCACAACCAATACACCGATAAACTCATCTTT.

This clone is termed large. V and J are TRDV1 and TRDJ1, with D perhaps TRDD3 (5 bases). The V and J ends lost 7 bases and 0 bases respectively, with 24 bases between them. Germline CDR1 reads TSWWSYY; CDR2 reads QGS. The CDR3 runs 18 residues. The CDR3 loop reads CALAGRIINELYTDKLIF. The CDR3 region has the DNA TGTGCTCTTGCGGGGAGAATCATAAATGAGCTGTACACCGATAAACTCATCTTT.

This clone was observed a single time. The V gene call reads TRDV2; no J gene was called; no DNA check was done on the table's D call, TRDD3. CDR1 and CDR2 from the germline V gene are GEAIGNYY and EKD. This CDR3 is built from 17 residues. CDR3 in amino acids: CACDTVGGYAVTAKIFF. CDR3 bases: TGTGCCTGTGACACCGTTGGGGGATACGCTGTGACAGCAAAAATCTTCTTT.

The chain recombines TRDV2 with TRDJ1, with D possibly TRDD3 on 6 matching bases. In the absence of a J gene in TCRdb, the DNA was matched to germline to assign it here. The CDR3 length is 19 residues. The germline CDR1 and CDR2 sequences are GEAIGNYY and EKD. V was trimmed by 3 bases and J by 2 bases, leaving 27 bases between them. The CDR3 region has the DNA TGTGCCTGTGACGCCGGGAGGAGAGCGGGGATCGGGTGGACCGATAAACTCATCTTT. Amino acid sequence: CACDAGRRAGIGWTDKLIF.

Points on this clone: In the same sample, other DNA sequences code for this CDR3. The CDR3 region is CARTVLGTSSWDTRQMFF. The CDR3, as DNA: TGTGCCCGTACAGTACTGGGGACAAGCTCCTGGGACACCCGACAGATGTTTTTC. The chain is built from TRDV2 and TRDJ3; TRDD3 matches 7 bases. Germline assignment: CDR1 GEAIGNYY and CDR2 EKD. The CDR3 totals 18 residues. V shed 9 bases and J 0 bases; nucleotides not matched to a gene: 13.